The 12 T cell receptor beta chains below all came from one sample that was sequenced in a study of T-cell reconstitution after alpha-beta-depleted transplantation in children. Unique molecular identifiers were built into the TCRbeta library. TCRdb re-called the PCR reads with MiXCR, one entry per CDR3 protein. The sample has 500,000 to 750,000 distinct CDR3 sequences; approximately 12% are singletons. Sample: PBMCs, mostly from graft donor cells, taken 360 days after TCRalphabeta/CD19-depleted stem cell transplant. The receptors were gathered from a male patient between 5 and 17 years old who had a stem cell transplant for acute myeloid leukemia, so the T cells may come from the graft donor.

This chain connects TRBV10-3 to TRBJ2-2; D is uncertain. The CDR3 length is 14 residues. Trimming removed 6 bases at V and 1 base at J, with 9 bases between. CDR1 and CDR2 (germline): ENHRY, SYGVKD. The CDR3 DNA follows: TGTGCCATCAGGGCGGTAGGGAACACCGGGGAGCTGTTTTTT. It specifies CAIRAVGNTGELFF.

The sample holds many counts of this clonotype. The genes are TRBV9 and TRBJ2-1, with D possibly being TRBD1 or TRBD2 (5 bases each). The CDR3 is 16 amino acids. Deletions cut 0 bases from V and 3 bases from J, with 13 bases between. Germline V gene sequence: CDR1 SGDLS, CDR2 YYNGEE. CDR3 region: CASSVVLGDSYNEQFF. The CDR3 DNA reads TGTGCCAGCAGCGTAGTCCTGGGAGACAGCTACAATGAGCAGTTCTTC.

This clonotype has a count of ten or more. CDR3 protein: CASSGLADAPDTQYF. DNA of the CDR3: TGTGCCAGCAGTGGTTTAGCGGACGCGCCAGATACGCAGTATTTT. The V gene is TRBV28, the J gene TRBJ2-3; a possible D gene is TRBD2 (6 bases). The V end was cut by 5 bases, the J end by 4 bases, with 16 bases between. Germline V gene lookup returns CDR1 MDHEN and CDR2 SYDVKM. The CDR3 extends over 15 amino acids.

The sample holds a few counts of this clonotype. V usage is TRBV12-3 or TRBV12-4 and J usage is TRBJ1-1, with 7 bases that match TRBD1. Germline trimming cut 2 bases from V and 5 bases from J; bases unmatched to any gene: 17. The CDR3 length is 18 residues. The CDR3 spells CASSLPAGEGASRTEAFF. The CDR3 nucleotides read TGTGCCAGCAGTTTACCCGCGGGGGAGGGGGCTTCGAGGACTGAAGCTTTCTTT.

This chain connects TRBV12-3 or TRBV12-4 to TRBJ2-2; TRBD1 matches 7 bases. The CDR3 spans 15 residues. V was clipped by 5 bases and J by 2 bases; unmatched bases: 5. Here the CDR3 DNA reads TGTGCCAGCAGTCGGACAGGAGTTAACACCGGGGAGCTGTTTTTT. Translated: CASSRTGVNTGELFF.

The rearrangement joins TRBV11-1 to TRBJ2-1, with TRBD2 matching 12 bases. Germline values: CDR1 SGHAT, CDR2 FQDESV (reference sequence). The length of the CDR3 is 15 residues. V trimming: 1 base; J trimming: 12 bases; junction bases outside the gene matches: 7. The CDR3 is CASSLELAGGSVQFF. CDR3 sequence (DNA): TGTGCCAGCAGCTTAGAACTAGCGGGAGGTTCAGTGCAGTTCTTC. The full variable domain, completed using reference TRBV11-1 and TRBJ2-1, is EAEVAQSPRYKITEKSQAVAFWCDPISGHATLYWYRQILGQGPELLVQFQDESVVDDSQLPKDRFSAERLKGVDSTLKIQPAELGDSAMYLCASSLELAGGSVQFFGPGTRLTVL.

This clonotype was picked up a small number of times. CDR3 coding DNA: TGTGCCAGCAGTTTCCTCGGGACGGTTGGAAACACCATATATTTT. Its protein is CASSFLGTVGNTIYF. The V and J genes are TRBV6-2 or TRBV6-3 and TRBJ1-3, with TRBD1 as a possible D gene (5 bases). This CDR3 is 15 amino acids long. The germline V and J ends were trimmed by 4 bases and 3 bases, with 13 bases remaining between them. Germline V gives CDR1 MNHEY, CDR2 SVGEGT.

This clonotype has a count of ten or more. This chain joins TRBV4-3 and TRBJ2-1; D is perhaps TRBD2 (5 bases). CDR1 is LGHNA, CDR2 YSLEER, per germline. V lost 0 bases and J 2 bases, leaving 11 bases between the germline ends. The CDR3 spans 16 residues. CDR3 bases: TGCGCCAGCAGCCAAGAAATGTACGGGACCTACAATGAGCAGTTCTTC. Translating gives CASSQEMYGTYNEQFF.

DNA for the CDR3: TGTGCCATCAGTTCGGAAAGGGGACTAGCGGGAGGGCCCGGTAATGAGCAGTTCTTC. Amino acids: CAISSERGLAGGPGNEQFF. The chain recombines TRBV10-3 with TRBJ2-1; 16 bases fit TRBD2. The CDR3 contains 19 residues. J gave up 7 bases and V 5 bases, and 14 bases lay outside the gene matches. Per the germline V gene, CDR1 is ENHRY and CDR2 is SYGVKD.

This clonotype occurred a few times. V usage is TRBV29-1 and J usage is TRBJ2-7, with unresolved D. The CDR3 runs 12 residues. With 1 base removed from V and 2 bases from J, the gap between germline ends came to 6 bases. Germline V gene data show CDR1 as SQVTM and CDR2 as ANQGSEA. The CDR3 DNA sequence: TGCAGCGTTGAAGGGCGGACCTACGAGCAGTACTTC. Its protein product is CSVEGRTYEQYF.

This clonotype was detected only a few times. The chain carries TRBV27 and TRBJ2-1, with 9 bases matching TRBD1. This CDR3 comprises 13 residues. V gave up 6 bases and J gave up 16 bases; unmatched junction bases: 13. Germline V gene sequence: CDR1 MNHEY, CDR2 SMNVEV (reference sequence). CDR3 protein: CASRLGATGGGFF. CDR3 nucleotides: TGTGCCAGCAGATTAGGAGCGACAGGGGGGGGATTCTTC.

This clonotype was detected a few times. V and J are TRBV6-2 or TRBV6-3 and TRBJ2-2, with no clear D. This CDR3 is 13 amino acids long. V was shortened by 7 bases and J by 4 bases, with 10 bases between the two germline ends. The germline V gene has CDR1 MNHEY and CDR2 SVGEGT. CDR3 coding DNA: TGTGCCAGCATGAGAGGTGCCACCGGGGAGCTGTTTTTT. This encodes CASMRGATGELFF.